This T cell receptor (beta chain) is from a study of T cells in Graves' hyperthyroidism and ophthalmopathy. This CDR3 has 19 amino acids. Researchers took RNA transcripts and amplified the TCR beta CDR3 regions from them. The TCR CDR3 first-round RT-PCR relied on the HTBI primer set. Each CDR3 protein gets one entry after TCRdb re-called the multiplex PCR reads with MiXCR. The sample shows 300,000 to 400,000 distinct CDR3 sequences, about 13% of them seen only once. The authors obtained PBMCs from 9 to 10 ml of fresh peripheral blood. The chain couples TRBV12-3 or TRBV12-4 to TRBJ2-5; 8 bases fit TRBD2. The DNA end favors TRBJ2-1, so the J call may be wrong. Sequencing input: blood. This TCR was recovered from a woman between 18 and 29 years old with Graves' hyperthyroidism. This chain's CDR3 is CASALRWGPLAGRGKTQFF. The CDR3 nucleotides are TGTGCCAGCGCTCTTCGGTGGGGTCCGCTAGCGGGCAGAGGGAAGACCCAGTTCTTC.